The 21 T cell receptor beta chains reported below all come from one sample, sequenced in a study of CD8 T cells in Susac syndrome. A quantity of roughly 0.5 to 1 ug RNA underwent reverse transcription using random hexamers. TCRdb independently ran MiXCR on the immunoSEQ multiplex PCR reads; one entry per CDR3 protein. The repertoire holds around 130,000 distinct CDR3 sequences, with about 90% as singletons. Sequencing was carried out using CD8+ T cells from PBMCs. These receptors originate from a human donor with multiple sclerosis.

The chain recombines TRBV5-1 with TRBJ2-1; 7 positions match TRBD2. Trimming at V came to 4 bases and at J to 6 bases, leaving 7 bases not matched to a gene. The CDR3 totals 14 residues. The germline V gene has CDR1 SGHRS and CDR2 YFSETQ. CDR3 sequence: CASSLGLVPNEQFF. CDR3 DNA sequence: TGCGCCAGCAGCCTAGGACTAGTACCCAATGAGCAGTTCTTC.

The V call is TRBV25-1, the J call TRBJ2-7; D is undetermined. In germline, CDR1 is MGHDK, CDR2 SYGVNS. Trimming took 0 bases from V and 2 from J, leaving 8 bases between them. The CDR3 has 14 amino acids. CDR3 sequence (DNA): TGTGCCAGCAGTGAATATGGCCAGACCTACGAGCAGTACTTC. Translation: CASSEYGQTYEQYF.

The chain recombines TRBV12-3 or TRBV12-4 with TRBJ1-1; 8 positions agree with TRBD1. J gave up 11 bases and V 3 bases, and 5 bases lay outside the gene matches. The length of the CDR3 is 12 residues. CDR3 DNA: TGTGCCAGCAGTTTGGCAGGGGGCATTGCTTTCTTT. It is translated as CASSLAGGIAFF.

This rearrangement joins TRBV5-6 to TRBJ2-2; the D is unclear. The CDR3 extends over 13 amino acids. V lost 2 bases to trimming and J lost 6 bases, with 8 bases between them. Germline V CDR1 and CDR2: SGHDT, YYEEEE. The CDR3 reads CASSFVGSGELFF. DNA for the CDR3: TGTGCCAGCAGCTTTGTAGGGTCCGGGGAGCTGTTTTTT.

The V call is TRBV20-1, the J call TRBJ1-1; 12 nucleotides line up with TRBD1. The CDR3 is 13 amino acids. Germline V lookup: CDR1 DFQATT, CDR2 SNEGSKA (reference sequence). The V and J ends lost 6 bases and 5 bases, in that order; junction bases with no gene match: 4. CDR3: CSAGGQGATEAFF. As DNA, the CDR3 is TGCAGTGCGGGGGGACAGGGGGCTACTGAAGCTTTCTTT.

V usage is TRBV19 and J usage is TRBJ2-1; tentative D call: TRBD1 (5 bases). Trimming shortened V by 5 bases and J by 5 bases, and 10 bases separated the two germline ends. CDR1 and CDR2 (germline): LNHDA, SQIVND (reference sequence). The CDR3 is made up of 13 amino acids. The DNA of the CDR3 is TGTGCCAGTAGTTGGGGCCAAAACAATGAGCAGTTCTTC. It yields the protein CASSWGQNNEQFF.

The CDR3 bases are TGTGCCAGCAGTTACTCGATTGTTGGGGGGAACACTGAAGCTTTCTTT. Translated: CASSYSIVGGNTEAFF. The rearrangement joins TRBV6-5 to TRBJ1-1; TRBD1 might be the D (5 bases). Trimming left V 0 bases short and J 1 base short, with 12 bases between. This CDR3 region has 16 residues. The germline gives CDR1 MNHEY, CDR2 SVGAGI.

The CDR3 DNA reads TGCAGCGTTGAATTCCCGGGGGGAGGGAGCAGTCCGAATGAGCAGTTCTTC. Translated, it gives CSVEFPGGGSSPNEQFF. The chain is built from TRBV29-1 and TRBJ2-1; 7 bases match TRBD2. The CDR3 spans 17 residues. J lost 7 bases, V lost 2 bases, and 17 bases had no gene match. Germline values: CDR1 SQVTM, CDR2 ANQGSEA.

This rearrangement joins TRBV28 to TRBJ2-3, with a possible D match to TRBD1 (6 bases). The CDR3 has 16 amino acids. CDR1 and CDR2 from the germline V gene are MDHEN and SYDVKM. V gave up 5 bases and J gave up 0 bases, with 15 bases separating them. This CDR3 is CASSQTGDTSTDTQYF. Written as DNA, the CDR3 is TGTGCCAGCAGTCAGACAGGAGATACTAGCACAGATACGCAGTATTTT.

The chain carries TRBV4-3 and TRBJ1-2, with no clear D. CDR1 and CDR2 (germline): LGHNA, YSLEER. The CDR3 runs to 17 residues. V was cut by 4 bases and J by 0 bases, with 18 bases left in between. The CDR3 reads CASSRVPAESANYGYTF. CDR3 sequence (DNA): TGCGCCAGCAGCCGCGTCCCGGCAGAATCAGCTAACTATGGCTACACCTTC.

The V call is TRBV3-1, the J call TRBJ1-1, with D unclear. V lost 1 base, J lost 3 bases, and 6 bases lay in between. Germline V lookup: CDR1 LGHDT, CDR2 YNNKEL (reference sequence). This CDR3 region has 13 residues. CDR3 sequence reads: CASSQGDDTEAFF. The CDR3 DNA reads TGTGCCAGCAGCCAAGGAGATGACACTGAAGCTTTCTTT.

The chain links TRBV28 to TRBJ2-5, with a tentative D call TRBD2 (5 bases). V was cut by 2 bases and J by 5 bases, with 12 bases left in between. The length of the CDR3 is 14 residues. Germline-derived CDR1 and CDR2 are MDHEN and SYDVKM. Here the CDR3 reads CASSLVASRETQYF. The CDR3, as DNA: TGTGCCAGCAGTTTAGTGGCTAGCAGGGAGACCCAGTACTTC.

This rearrangement joins TRBV5-4 to TRBJ1-2; the D is unclear. The CDR3 is 14 amino acids. With 0 bases removed from V and 2 bases from J, the gap between germline ends came to 8 bases. Germline assignment: CDR1 SGHNT and CDR2 YYREEE (reference sequence). Here the CDR3 DNA reads TGTGCCAGCAGCTTGGACGCGGTGAACTATGGCTACACCTTC. Encoded protein: CASSLDAVNYGYTF.

CDR3 amino acids: CASSQGSGMNTEAFF. The CDR3 DNA follows: TGCGCCAGCAGCCAAGGGTCAGGGATGAACACTGAAGCTTTCTTT. The J gene is TRBJ1-1, the V gene TRBV4-1, with D possibly TRBD1 on 5 matching bases. The CDR3 has 15 residues. Trimming removed 1 base at V and 0 bases at J, with 9 bases between. CDR1 is MGHRA, CDR2 YSYEKL, per germline.

The chain joins TRBV2 to TRBJ2-3, with 13 positions matching TRBD2. CDR3 size: 15 residues. CDR1 is SNHLY, CDR2 FYNNEI, per germline. Losses at the gene ends were 5 bases for V and 4 bases for J; bases not matched to a gene: 3. The CDR3 region is CASSSLAGGSDTQYF. In DNA form, the CDR3 reads TGTGCCAGCAGTTCACTAGCGGGAGGGTCAGATACGCAGTATTTT.

This clonotype has just one count. The V call is TRBV4-1, the J call TRBJ2-7; D unresolved. V was shortened by 1 base and J by 3 bases, with 13 bases between the two germline ends. CDR1 is MGHRA, CDR2 YSYEKL, per germline. The length of the CDR3 is 15 residues. The chain's CDR3 is CASSQGTNQFYEQYF. The CDR3 region has the DNA TGCGCCAGCAGCCAAGGAACAAACCAATTCTACGAGCAGTACTTC.

The chain uses TRBV2 and TRBJ2-3; 8 bases map to TRBD2. The germline V gene encodes CDR1 SNHLY and CDR2 FYNNEI. V shed 5 bases and J 6 bases; nucleotides not matched to a gene: 13. The CDR3 runs 16 residues. CDR3 region: CASSPTIAGPADTQYF. The CDR3 nucleotides read TGTGCCAGCAGTCCCACCATAGCGGGACCGGCGGATACGCAGTATTTT.

The chain links TRBV7-2 to TRBJ1-2; D gene unclear. V was cut by 5 bases and J by 8 bases, with 18 bases left in between. Germline V gives CDR1 SGHTA, CDR2 FQGNSA. The CDR3 length is 14 residues. The CDR3 DNA sequence: TGTGCCAGCAGCCTAAATCCATGGACTTACGGCTACACCTTC. Translated: CASSLNPWTYGYTF. Full variable domain (rest looked up from reference TRBV7-2 and TRBJ1-2): GAGVSQSPSNKVTEKGKDVELRCDPISGHTALYWYRQSLGQGLEFLIYFQGNSAPDKSGLPSDRFSAERTGGSVSTLTIQRTQQEDSAVYLCASSLNPWTYGYTFGSGTRLTVV.

The rearrangement joins TRBV29-1 to TRBJ2-6; D call uncertain. The CDR3 contains 16 residues. Germline V gene lookup returns CDR1 SQVTM and CDR2 ANQGSEA. Trimming cost V 1 base and J 0 bases, with 10 bases left between them. This CDR3 is CSVEVPNYSGANVLTF. The CDR3 DNA reads as TGCAGCGTTGAAGTGCCCAACTACTCTGGGGCCAACGTCCTGACTTTC.

The genes are TRBV9 and TRBJ2-5; 7 bases line up with TRBD2. The V gene's germline CDR1 is SGDLS and CDR2 YYNGEE. With 0 bases clipped from V and 0 bases from J, the junction kept 14 bases outside the gene matches. The CDR3 runs 19 residues. CDR3 region: CASSVGAGRTRVYQETQYF. CDR3 sequence (DNA): TGTGCCAGCAGCGTAGGGGCCGGCCGGACTAGAGTTTACCAAGAGACCCAGTACTTC. Variable domain in full (rest from reference TRBV9 and TRBJ2-5): DSGVTQTPKHLITATGQRVTLRCSPRSGDLSVYWYQQSLDQGLQFLIQYYNGEERAKGNILERFSAQQFPDLHSELNLSSLELGDSALYFCASSVGAGRTRVYQETQYFGPGTRLLVL.

J is TRBJ2-7 and V is TRBV7-3; maybe TRBD2 (6 bases). CDR1 and CDR2 from the germline V gene are SGHTA and FQGTGA. Trimming left V 4 bases short and J 2 bases short, with 12 bases between. The CDR3 runs 14 residues. CDR3 residues: CASSSLGGTYEQYF. The DNA of the CDR3 is TGTGCCAGCAGCTCCTTGGGGGGTACCTACGAGCAGTACTTC.